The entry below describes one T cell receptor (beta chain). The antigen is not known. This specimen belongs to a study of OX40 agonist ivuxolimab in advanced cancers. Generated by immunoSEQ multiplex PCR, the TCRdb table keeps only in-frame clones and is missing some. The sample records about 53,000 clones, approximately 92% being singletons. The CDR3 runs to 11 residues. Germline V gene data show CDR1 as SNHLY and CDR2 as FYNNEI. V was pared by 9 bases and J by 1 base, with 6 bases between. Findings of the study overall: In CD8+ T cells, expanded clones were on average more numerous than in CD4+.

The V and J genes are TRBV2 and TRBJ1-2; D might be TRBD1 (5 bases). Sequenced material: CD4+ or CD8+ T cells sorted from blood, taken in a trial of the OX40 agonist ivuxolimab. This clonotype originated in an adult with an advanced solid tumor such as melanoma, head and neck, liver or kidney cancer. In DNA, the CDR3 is TGTGCCAGTGGGGGTAACTATGGCTACACCTTC. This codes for CASGGNYGYTF.